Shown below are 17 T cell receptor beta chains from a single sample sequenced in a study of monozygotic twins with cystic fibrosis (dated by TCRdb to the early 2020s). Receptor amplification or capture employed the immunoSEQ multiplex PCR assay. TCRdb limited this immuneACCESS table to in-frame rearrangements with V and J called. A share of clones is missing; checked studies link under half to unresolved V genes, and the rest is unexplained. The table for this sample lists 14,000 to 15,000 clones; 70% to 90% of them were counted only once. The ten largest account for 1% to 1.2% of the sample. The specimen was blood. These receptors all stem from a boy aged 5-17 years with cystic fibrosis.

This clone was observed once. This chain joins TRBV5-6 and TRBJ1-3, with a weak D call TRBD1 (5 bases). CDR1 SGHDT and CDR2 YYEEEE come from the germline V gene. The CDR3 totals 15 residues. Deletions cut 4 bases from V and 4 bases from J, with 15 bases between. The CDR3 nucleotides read TGTGCCAGCAGCATAACCGGGACGGAAGGAAACACCATATATTTT. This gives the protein CASSITGTEGNTIYF.

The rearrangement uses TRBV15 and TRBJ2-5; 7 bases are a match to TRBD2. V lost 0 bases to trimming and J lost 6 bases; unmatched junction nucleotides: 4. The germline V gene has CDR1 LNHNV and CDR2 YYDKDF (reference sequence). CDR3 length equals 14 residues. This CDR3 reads CATSRDTREKTQYF. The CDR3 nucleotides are TGTGCCACCAGCAGAGATACGCGGGAGAAGACCCAGTACTTC.

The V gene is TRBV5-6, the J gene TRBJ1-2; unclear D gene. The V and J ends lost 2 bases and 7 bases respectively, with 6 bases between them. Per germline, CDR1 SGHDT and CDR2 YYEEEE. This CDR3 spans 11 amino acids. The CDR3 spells CASSFISGYTF. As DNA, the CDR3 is TGTGCCAGCAGCTTTATCTCTGGCTACACCTTC.

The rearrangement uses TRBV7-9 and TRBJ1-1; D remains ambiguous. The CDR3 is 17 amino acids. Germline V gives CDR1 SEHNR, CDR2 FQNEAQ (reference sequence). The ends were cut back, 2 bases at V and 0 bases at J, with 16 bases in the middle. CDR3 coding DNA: TGTGCCAGCAGCTTAAAAGGCCTCGGATGGATGAACACTGAAGCTTTCTTT. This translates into CASSLKGLGWMNTEAFF.

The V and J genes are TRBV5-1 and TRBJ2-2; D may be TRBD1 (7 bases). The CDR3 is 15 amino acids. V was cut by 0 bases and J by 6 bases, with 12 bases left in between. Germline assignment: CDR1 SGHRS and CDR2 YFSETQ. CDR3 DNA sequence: TGCGCCAGCAGCTTGGATGGCAGGGGGGCCGGGGAGCTGTTTTTT. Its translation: CASSLDGRGAGELFF. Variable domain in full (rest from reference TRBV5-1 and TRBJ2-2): KAGVTQTPRYLIKTRGQQVTLSCSPISGHRSVSWYQQTPGQGLQFLFEYFSETQRNKGNFPGRFSGRQFSNSRSEMNVSTLELGDSALYLCASSLDGRGAGELFFGEGSRLTVL.

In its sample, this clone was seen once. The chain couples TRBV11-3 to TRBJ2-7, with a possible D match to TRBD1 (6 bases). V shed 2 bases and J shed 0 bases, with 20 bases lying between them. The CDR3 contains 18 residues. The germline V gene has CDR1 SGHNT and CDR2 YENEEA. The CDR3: CASSLQTSEGVCSYEQYF. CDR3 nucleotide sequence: TGTGCCAGCAGCTTACAGACCTCCGAGGGGGTTTGCTCCTACGAGCAGTACTTC.

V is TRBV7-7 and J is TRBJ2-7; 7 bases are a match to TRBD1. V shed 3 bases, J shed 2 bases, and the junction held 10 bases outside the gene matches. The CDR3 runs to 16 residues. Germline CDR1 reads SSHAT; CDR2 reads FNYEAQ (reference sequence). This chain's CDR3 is CASSFEGTDAPYEQYF. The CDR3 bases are TGTGCCAGCAGCTTTGAGGGGACAGACGCACCCTACGAGCAGTACTTC.

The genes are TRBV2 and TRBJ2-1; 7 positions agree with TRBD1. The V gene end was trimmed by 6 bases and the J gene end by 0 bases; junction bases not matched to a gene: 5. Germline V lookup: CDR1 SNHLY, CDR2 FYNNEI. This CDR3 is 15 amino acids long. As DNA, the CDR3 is TGTGCCAGCAGCCCAGGACAGGTCTCCTACAATGAGCAGTTCTTC. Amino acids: CASSPGQVSYNEQFF.

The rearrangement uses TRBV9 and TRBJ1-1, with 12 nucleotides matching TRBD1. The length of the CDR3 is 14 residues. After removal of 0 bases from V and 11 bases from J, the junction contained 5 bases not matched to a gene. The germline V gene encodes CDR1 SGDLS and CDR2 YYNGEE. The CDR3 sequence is CASSVGGTGGEAFF. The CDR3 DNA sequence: TGTGCCAGCAGCGTAGGTGGGACAGGGGGCGAGGCTTTCTTT.

The CDR3, as DNA: TGTGCCAGCAGTGAAGTGTCGGGCAGGGCGGGTCAGCCCCAGCATTTT. Translation gives CASSEVSGRAGQPQHF. V gene TRBV2 combines with J gene TRBJ1-5, with TRBD1 as a possible D gene (5 bases). This CDR3 spans 16 amino acids. In germline, CDR1 is SNHLY, CDR2 FYNNEI. V lost 1 base, J lost 6 bases, and 16 bases lay in between.

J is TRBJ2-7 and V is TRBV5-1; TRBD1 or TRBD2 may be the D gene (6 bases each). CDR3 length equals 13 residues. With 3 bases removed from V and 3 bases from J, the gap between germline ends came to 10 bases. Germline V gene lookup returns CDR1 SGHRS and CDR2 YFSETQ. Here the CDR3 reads CASSSGALYEQYF. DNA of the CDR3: TGCGCCAGCAGCTCGGGGGCCCTCTACGAGCAGTACTTC. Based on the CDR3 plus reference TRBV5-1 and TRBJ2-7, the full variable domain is KAGVTQTPRYLIKTRGQQVTLSCSPISGHRSVSWYQQTPGQGLQFLFEYFSETQRNKGNFPGRFSGRQFSNSRSEMNVSTLELGDSALYLCASSSGALYEQYFGPGTRLTVT.

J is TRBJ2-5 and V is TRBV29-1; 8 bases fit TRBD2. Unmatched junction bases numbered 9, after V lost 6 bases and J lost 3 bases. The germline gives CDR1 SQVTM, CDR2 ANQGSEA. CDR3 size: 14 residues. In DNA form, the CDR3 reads TGCAGCGTGGGTCAGAGACTAGCGAAAGAGACCCAGTACTTC. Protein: CSVGQRLAKETQYF.

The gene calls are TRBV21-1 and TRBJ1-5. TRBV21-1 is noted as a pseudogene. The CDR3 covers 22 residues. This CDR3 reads CASSTPNGGSKRSLCSNQPQHF. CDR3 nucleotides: TGTGCCAGCAGCACCCCAAATGGGGGGAGCAAGAGGTCACTGTGTAGCAATCAGCCCCAGCATTTT.

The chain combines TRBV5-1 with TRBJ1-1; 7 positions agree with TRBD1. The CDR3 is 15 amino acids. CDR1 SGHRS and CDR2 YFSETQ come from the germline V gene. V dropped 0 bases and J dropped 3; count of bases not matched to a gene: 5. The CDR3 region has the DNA TGCGCCAGCAGCTTGGTAGGACAGGTGGACACTGAAGCTTTCTTT. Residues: CASSLVGQVDTEAFF.

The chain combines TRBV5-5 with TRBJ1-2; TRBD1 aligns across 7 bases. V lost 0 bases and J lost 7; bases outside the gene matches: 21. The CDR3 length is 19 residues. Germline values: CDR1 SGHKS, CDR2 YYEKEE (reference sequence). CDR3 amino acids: CASSLDRWGLTGTTSGYTF. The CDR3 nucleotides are TGTGCCAGCAGCTTGGATAGGTGGGGGCTGACAGGGACAACATCTGGCTACACCTTC.

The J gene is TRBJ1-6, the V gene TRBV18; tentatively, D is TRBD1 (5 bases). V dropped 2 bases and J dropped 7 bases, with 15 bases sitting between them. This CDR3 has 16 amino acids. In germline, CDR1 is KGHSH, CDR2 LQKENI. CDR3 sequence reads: CASSPGPGTRNSPLHF. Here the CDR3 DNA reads TGTGCCAGCTCACCAGGCCCCGGGACCCGCAATTCACCCCTCCACTTT.

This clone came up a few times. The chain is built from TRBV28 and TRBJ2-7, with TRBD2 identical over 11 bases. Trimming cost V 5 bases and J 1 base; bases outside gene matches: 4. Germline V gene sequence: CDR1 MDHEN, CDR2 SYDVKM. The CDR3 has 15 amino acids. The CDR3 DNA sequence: TGTGCCAGCAGTCCCGGGACTAGCGGATCCTACGAGCAGTACTTC. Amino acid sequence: CASSPGTSGSYEQYF. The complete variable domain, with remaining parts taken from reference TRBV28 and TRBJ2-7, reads DVKVTQSSRYLVKRTGEKVFLECVQDMDHENMFWYRQDPGLGLRLIYFSYDVKMKEKGDIPEGYSVSREKKERFSLILESASTNQTSMYLCASSPGTSGSYEQYFGPGTRLTVT.